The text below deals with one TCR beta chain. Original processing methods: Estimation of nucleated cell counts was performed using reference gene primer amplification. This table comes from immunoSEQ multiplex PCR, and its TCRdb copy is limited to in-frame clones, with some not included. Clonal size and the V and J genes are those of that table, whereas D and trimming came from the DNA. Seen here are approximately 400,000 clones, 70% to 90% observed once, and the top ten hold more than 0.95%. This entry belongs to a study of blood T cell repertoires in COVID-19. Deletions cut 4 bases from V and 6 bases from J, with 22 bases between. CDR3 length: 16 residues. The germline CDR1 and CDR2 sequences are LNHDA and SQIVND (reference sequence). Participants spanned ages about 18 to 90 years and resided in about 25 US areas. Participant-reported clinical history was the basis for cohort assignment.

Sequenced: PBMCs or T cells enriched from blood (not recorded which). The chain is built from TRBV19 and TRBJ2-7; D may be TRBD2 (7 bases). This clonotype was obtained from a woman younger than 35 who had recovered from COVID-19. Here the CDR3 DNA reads TGTGCCAGTAGTAGTTACAGGGTCGACGGACTAGGCGAGCAGTACTTC. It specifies CASSSYRVDGLGEQYF.